This T cell receptor (beta chain) was sequenced in a study of T cell responses to AZD1222 COVID-19 vaccine. J gave up 8 bases and V 4 bases, and 1 base lay outside the gene matches. The germline V gene encodes CDR1 KGHSH and CDR2 LQKENI. The CDR3 spans 11 residues. This table comes from immunoSEQ multiplex PCR, and its TCRdb copy is limited to in-frame clones, with some not included. The table has fewer than 85,000 clones, 88% seen once. The receptor was isolated from an adult who received the MenACWY meningococcal vaccine as a control. This chain links TRBV18 with TRBJ1-1; 7 positions agree with TRBD1. Sample: peripheral blood, taken 28 days after the second dose of the MenACWY control vaccine. The CDR3 loop reads CASSQGAEAFF. CDR3 nucleotides: TGTGCCAGCTCACAGGGGGCGGAAGCTTTCTTT. Full variable domain (missing parts from reference TRBV18 and TRBJ1-1): NAGVMQNPRHLVRRRGQEARLRCSPMKGHSHVYWYRQLPEEGLKFMVYLQKENIIDESGMPKERFSAEFPKEGPSILRIQQVVRGDSAAYFCASSQGAEAFFGQGTRLTVV.